The next 22 T cell receptor beta chains were all read from a single sample in a study of long-term antiretroviral therapy in people with HIV. The immunoSEQ assay was v3.0, run at survey level. Sequencing used immunoSEQ multiplex PCR; TCRdb keeps in-frame clones, though not all of them. Of 25,000 to 35,000 clones listed, about 88% are singletons. The sample in question was unsorted PBMCs, obtained 2 years after starting antiretroviral therapy. The receptor set was obtained from a man aged 45-65 years with HIV.

With regard to this clone: A read error may produce the germline difference seen at one junction end. The rearrangement uses TRBV9 and TRBJ1-6; D call uncertain. This CDR3 region has 12 residues. Germline V gene data show CDR1 as SGDLS and CDR2 as YYNGEE. CDR3 in DNA: TGTGCCAGCGGCGTCTATAATTCACCCCTCCACTTT. Protein product: CASGVYNSPLHF.

The genes are TRBV6-5 and TRBJ1-5; D remains ambiguous. V lost 6 bases and J lost 5, with 11 bases in between. The CDR3 extends over 13 amino acids. Germline V gene data show CDR1 as MNHEY and CDR2 as SVGAGI. The CDR3 sequence: CASSLQPDQPQHF. The DNA for the CDR3 is TGTGCCAGCAGCCTACAGCCAGATCAGCCCCAGCATTTT.

To note about this clone: One end of the junction varies from germline; a read error may be responsible. The chain uses TRBV7-7 and TRBJ2-1, with 8 nucleotides matching TRBD2. In germline, CDR1 is SSHAT, CDR2 FNYEAQ (reference sequence). The CDR3 is 14 residues long. The CDR3 spells CASSPAGVNNEQFF. The CDR3 region has the DNA TGTGCTAGCAGCCCAGCGGGGGTTAATAATGAGCAGTTCTTC.

The V call is TRBV5-6, the J call TRBJ2-7; TRBD1 agrees at 8 bases. CDR1 and CDR2 (germline): SGHDT, YYEEEE. V was pared by 5 bases and J by 5 bases, with 15 bases of the junction left unmatched. The CDR3 is made up of 16 amino acids. The CDR3 sequence is CASSSRSGGWFDEQYF. CDR3 in DNA: TGTGCCAGCAGTTCGAGGTCAGGGGGCTGGTTCGACGAGCAGTACTTC.

The chain joins TRBV7-2 to TRBJ1-2; no firm D call. The CDR3 contains 12 residues. With 5 bases removed from V and 8 bases from J, the gap between germline ends came to 12 bases. CDR1 SGHTA and CDR2 FQGNSA come from the germline V gene. The CDR3 loop is CASSPSRGGYTF. In nucleotides, the CDR3 is TGTGCCAGCAGCCCCTCTAGAGGGGGCTACACCTTC.

J is TRBJ1-5 and V is TRBV10-3, with 8 bases identical to TRBD1. The junction had 5 bases not matched to a gene; V was cut back by 6 bases and J by 7 bases. There are 13 residues in the CDR3. CDR1 ENHRY and CDR2 SYGVKD come from the germline V gene. The CDR3 protein is CAISPGGGQPQHF. In nucleotides, the CDR3 is TGTGCCATCAGCCCAGGGGGCGGACAGCCCCAGCATTTT.

The rearrangement links TRBV5-1 to TRBJ2-7; no clear D. CDR1 SGHRS and CDR2 YFSETQ come from the germline V gene. This CDR3 is 17 amino acids long. V lost 3 bases and J 0 bases, leaving 19 bases between the germline ends. CDR3 loop: CASSSGVVVPSSYEQYF. CDR3 DNA sequence: TGCGCCAGCAGCTCGGGTGTTGTGGTTCCCAGCTCCTACGAGCAGTACTTC. Together with reference TRBV5-1 and TRBJ2-7, the CDR3 gives the full variable domain: KAGVTQTPRYLIKTRGQQVTLSCSPISGHRSVSWYQQTPGQGLQFLFEYFSETQRNKGNFPGRFSGRQFSNSRSEMNVSTLELGDSALYLCASSSGVVVPSSYEQYFGPGTRLTVT.

The chain employs TRBV7-9 and TRBJ2-3, with TRBD2 matching over 10 bases. Germline trimming cut 5 bases from V and 1 base from J; bases unmatched to any gene: 3. CDR3 length: 15 residues. Germline CDR1 is SEHNR and CDR2 is FQNEAQ (reference sequence). CDR3 in amino acids: CASSRTSGRTDTQYF. CDR3 nucleotides: TGTGCCAGCAGCCGGACTAGCGGCCGCACAGATACGCAGTATTTT.

This clone showed up just once. This chain joins TRBV7-2 and TRBJ2-2; perhaps TRBD2 as D (6 bases). Germline V CDR1 and CDR2: SGHTA, FQGNSA. The CDR3 length is 15 residues. V was pared by 10 bases and J by 5 bases, with 20 bases between. The CDR3, as DNA: TGTGCCACGAGACGGGACTCCCGGCCGACCGGGGAGCTGTTTTTT. Amino acid sequence: CATRRDSRPTGELFF. The whole variable domain, remainder taken from reference TRBV7-2 and TRBJ2-2, is GAGVSQSPSNKVTEKGKDVELRCDPISGHTALYWYRQSLGQGLEFLIYFQGNSAPDKSGLPSDRFSAERTGGSVSTLTIQRTQQEDSAVYLCATRRDSRPTGELFFGEGSRLTVL.

This sequence joins TRBV10-3 and TRBJ2-7; tentative D call: TRBD2 (6 bases). This CDR3 contains 14 residues. Trimming took 0 bases from V and 7 from J, leaving 13 bases between them. Germline V gives CDR1 ENHRY, CDR2 SYGVKD. CDR3 bases: TGTGCCATCAGTGAGTCATACGGGAGTGGTGAGCAGTACTTC. Translation gives CAISESYGSGEQYF.

CDR3 sequence reads: CASSVDRGREQYF. As DNA, the CDR3 is TGTGCCAGCAGCGTCGACAGGGGCCGAGAGCAGTACTTC. This chain joins TRBV7-2 and TRBJ2-7, with TRBD1 matching 8 bases. Germline V CDR1 and CDR2: SGHTA, FQGNSA. The CDR3 contains 13 residues. Trimming at V came to 5 bases and at J to 7 bases, leaving 7 bases not matched to a gene.

The rearrangement uses TRBV5-1 and TRBJ2-1; the D gene is possibly TRBD2 (6 bases). V was pared by 0 bases and J by 8 bases, with 15 bases between. Germline lookup yields CDR1 SGHRS and CDR2 YFSETQ. The CDR3 runs 15 residues. The CDR3 DNA reads as TGCGCCAGCAGCTTGGTTAGCGGTTGGGGCGATGAGCAGTTCTTC. Protein: CASSLVSGWGDEQFF.

The gene calls are TRBV29-1 and TRBJ1-1, with D unclear. Looked up from germline, CDR1 is SQVTM and CDR2 is ANQGSEA. Trimming shortened V by 2 bases and J by 0 bases, and 4 bases separated the two germline ends. This CDR3 comprises 12 residues. DNA for the CDR3: TGCAGCGTTGAAAGCATGAACACTGAAGCTTTCTTT. Its protein is CSVESMNTEAFF.

J is TRBJ1-3 and V is TRBV9, with 7 bases fitting TRBD1. CDR3 size: 15 residues. The V and J ends lost 2 bases and 2 bases, in that order; junction bases with no gene match: 4. Germline loops: CDR1 SGDLS, CDR2 YYNGEE. The CDR3 loop is CASSVRDSTGNTIYF. CDR3 in DNA: TGTGCCAGCAGCGTTAGGGACAGCACTGGAAACACCATATATTTT.

CDR3 protein: CASSLINGRARRNEQFF. The DNA for the CDR3 is TGTGCCAGCAGCTTAATTAACGGGAGGGCCCGGCGTAATGAGCAGTTCTTC. This chain links TRBV7-2 with TRBJ2-1; TRBD2 aligns across 8 bases. CDR3 length: 17 residues. The V segment lost 2 bases and the J segment 7 bases; nucleotides outside the gene matches: 13. Germline V gives CDR1 SGHTA, CDR2 FQGNSA.

V and J are TRBV7-2 and TRBJ2-2; D call uncertain. The V end was cut by 2 bases, the J end by 4 bases, with 5 bases between. CDR1 is SGHTA, CDR2 FQGNSA, per germline. The CDR3 is 13 amino acids. DNA for the CDR3: TGTGCCAGCAGCTTAATGGGCACCGGGGAGCTGTTTTTT. Its translation: CASSLMGTGELFF.

The rearrangement uses TRBV19 and TRBJ2-2; TRBD1 aligns across 7 bases. V trimming: 7 bases; J trimming: 4 bases; junction bases outside the gene matches: 3. Per the germline V gene, CDR1 is LNHDA and CDR2 is SQIVND (reference sequence). The length of the CDR3 is 13 residues. CDR3 protein: CASTRGSTGELFF. The CDR3 DNA reads TGTGCCAGTACCAGGGGGAGCACCGGGGAGCTGTTTTTT.

CDR3 protein: CASSPGTGGRGAYEQYF. In DNA form, the CDR3 reads TGCGCCAGCAGCCCCGGGACAGGGGGTCGGGGGGCCTACGAGCAGTACTTC. The chain recombines TRBV5-1 with TRBJ2-7; 11 bases are shared with TRBD1. Germline CDR1 SGHRS, CDR2 YFSETQ. This CDR3 spans 17 amino acids. Unmatched junction bases numbered 11, after V lost 4 bases and J lost 2 bases. Drawing the rest from reference TRBV5-1 and TRBJ2-7, the complete variable domain is KAGVTQTPRYLIKTRGQQVTLSCSPISGHRSVSWYQQTPGQGLQFLFEYFSETQRNKGNFPGRFSGRQFSNSRSEMNVSTLELGDSALYLCASSPGTGGRGAYEQYFGPGTRLTVT.

The chain links TRBV27 to TRBJ2-7, with D perhaps given as TRBD1 or TRBD2 (6 bases each). The CDR3 covers 14 residues. Germline assignment: CDR1 MNHEY and CDR2 SMNVEV (reference sequence). V lost 6 bases and J 0 bases, leaving 12 bases between the germline ends. DNA of the CDR3: TGTGCCAGCAGCCAAAGGGGGGCCTCCTACGAGCAGTACTTC. Its protein is CASSQRGASYEQYF.

This clone was seen a few times. The junction does not match germline at one end; this may be a read error. This chain uses TRBV7-7 with TRBJ2-7; the D is unclear. The CDR3 spans 13 residues. Germline V gene lookup returns CDR1 SSHAT and CDR2 FNYEAQ (reference sequence). The CDR3 reads CASSRGAVYEQYF. In DNA, the CDR3 is TGTGCTAGCAGCCGAGGCGCTGTTTACGAGCAGTACTTC.

The chain combines TRBV29-1 with TRBJ1-2; possible D gene TRBD1, 6 bases. CDR1 is SQVTM, CDR2 ANQGSEA, per germline. The CDR3 contains 13 residues. Trimming stripped 8 bases from V and 4 bases from J, with 17 bases between. CDR3 nucleotides: TGCAGCTCCGGGATGGGGGGCGGCTATGGCTACACCTTC. It encodes CSSGMGGGYGYTF. The complete variable domain, with remaining parts taken from reference TRBV29-1 and TRBJ1-2, reads SAVISQKPSRDICQRGTSLTIQCQVDSQVTMMFWYRQQPGQSLTLIATANQGSEATYESGFVIDKFPISRPNLTFSTLTVSNMSPEDSSIYLCSSGMGGGYGYTFGSGTRLTVV.

V is TRBV11-2 and J is TRBJ2-7, with 10 bases matching TRBD2. There are 16 residues in the CDR3. Germline lookup yields CDR1 SGHAT and CDR2 FQNNGV. The trim removed 5 bases at V and 7 bases at J, leaving 14 bases unmatched. This chain's CDR3 is CASSPYTSGAGGEQYF. CDR3 nucleotides: TGTGCCAGCAGCCCCTACACTAGCGGGGCCGGTGGGGAGCAGTACTTC.